Here is one TCR beta chain with its context. The donors, all of them Caucasian adults, lived in Nashville, Tennessee. These data come from a study of shared clonotypes between healthy human individuals. Study at large: The plates for each donor numbered three CD4 naive, three CD4 memory, two CD8 naive and one CD8 memory.

Replicate PCRs for sorted subsets used approximately 220 ng DNA; this equaled about 30,000 T cell genomes. The table came from immunoSEQ multiplex PCR; TCRdb's copy has only in-frame clones and leaves some out. This table has about 2 million clones, roughly 96% appearing once. The CDR3 contains 15 residues. Germline assignment: CDR1 SNHLY and CDR2 FYNNEI. Trimming pared 4 bases from V and 0 bases from J, leaving 12 bases between. The clonotype originates from a man younger than 35 in good health. The specimen was naive CD4+ T cells sorted from blood. This sample's subset: CD45RA+ positively selected. V and J are TRBV2 and TRBJ1-1, with a tentative D call TRBD1 (5 bases). CDR3 DNA sequence: TGTGCCAGCAGTGGGGGGTTTTCGATGAACACTGAAGCTTTCTTT. Translated, it gives CASSGGFSMNTEAFF.